The next 31 T cell receptor beta chains were all read from a single sample in a study of blood T cell repertoires in COVID-19. Generated by immunoSEQ multiplex PCR, the TCRdb table keeps only in-frame clones and is missing some. Of 85,000 to 110,000 clones detected, approximately 90% appear once; the ten largest clones hold roughly 17%. Sequencing was done on a sample of peripheral blood. The receptors originated from a woman aged 80 or over in a cohort sampled during active COVID-19.

The V call is TRBV13, the J call TRBJ2-3; 9 nucleotides align to TRBD2. V trimming: 5 bases; J trimming: 6 bases; junction bases outside the gene matches: 15. Germline V gene data show CDR1 as PRHDT and CDR2 as FYEKMQ (reference sequence). CDR3 length equals 17 residues. The CDR3 DNA reads as TGTGCCAGCAGCCCACTACTAGCGGGCAACTTCCGGGATACGCAGTATTTT. Its translation is CASSPLLAGNFRDTQYF.

This chain joins TRBV7-9 and TRBJ1-4; D not resolved. The CDR3 extends over 12 amino acids. V lost 11 bases, J lost 4 bases, and 11 bases lay in between. Per the germline V gene, CDR1 is SEHNR and CDR2 is FQNEAQ (reference sequence). CDR3 loop: CACGKNNEKLFF. The CDR3 DNA follows: TGTGCCTGCGGGAAGAATAATGAAAAACTGTTTTTT.

The chain carries TRBV30 and TRBJ2-6; D may be TRBD2 (5 bases). The CDR3 totals 15 residues. Germline CDR1 and CDR2: GTSNPN and SVGIG (reference sequence). Trimming pared 3 bases from V and 6 bases from J, leaving 15 bases between. The CDR3 region is CAWRARGRTANVLTF. For the CDR3, the DNA is TGTGCCTGGAGGGCACGGGGTAGGACGGCCAACGTCCTGACTTTC.

The chain carries TRBV6-1 and TRBJ2-7; the D gene is possibly TRBD2 (5 bases). The CDR3 totals 12 residues. The V gene's germline CDR1 is MNHNS and CDR2 SASEGT. With 2 bases removed from V and 7 bases from J, the gap between germline ends came to 9 bases. The CDR3 loop reads CASSENGGEQYF. CDR3 bases: TGTGCCAGCAGTGAAAATGGAGGAGAGCAGTACTTC.

The chain joins TRBV19 to TRBJ2-1, with 8 bases matching TRBD2. This CDR3 has 15 amino acids. Looked up from germline, CDR1 is LNHDA and CDR2 is SQIVND (reference sequence). The ends lost 5 bases at V and 1 base at J; junction bases unmatched: 4. The DNA of the CDR3 is TGTGCCAGTAGTTTGTCGGGGGGGTCCTACAATGAGCAGTTCTTC. This codes for CASSLSGGSYNEQFF.

CDR3: CASSSFQETQYF. In DNA, the CDR3 is TGCGCCAGCAGCTCCTTCCAAGAGACCCAGTACTTC. This chain uses TRBV5-1 with TRBJ2-5; no definite D call. The CDR3 is 12 amino acids. Germline CDR1 SGHRS, CDR2 YFSETQ. V lost 3 bases and J lost 1, with 4 bases in between.

This rearrangement joins TRBV20-1 to TRBJ1-1; TRBD1 might be the D (5 bases). The CDR3 loop spans 11 amino acids. Germline-derived CDR1 and CDR2 are DFQATT and SNEGSKA (reference sequence). The V gene lost 4 bases and the J gene lost 4 bases, with 7 bases spanning the gap. CDR3 coding DNA: TGCAGTGCTACAGGGCGCACTGAAGCTTTCTTT. Translation: CSATGRTEAFF.

V usage is TRBV2 and J usage is TRBJ2-7, with D tentatively TRBD1 (5 bases). There are 15 residues in the CDR3. Trimming stripped 2 bases from V and 3 bases from J, with 14 bases between. CDR1 and CDR2 (germline): SNHLY, FYNNEI. CDR3 in DNA: TGTGCCAGCAGTGAAAGGGGTCAGGCTTTCTACGAGCAGTACTTC. It codes for CASSERGQAFYEQYF.

As for this clone: One end of the junction is discordant with germline, which a read error may explain. The chain combines TRBV27 with TRBJ2-4, with TRBD1 as a possible D gene (5 bases). This CDR3 comprises 17 residues. The germline V gene has CDR1 MNHEY and CDR2 SMNVEV (reference sequence). Here the CDR3 reads CARSSDPGMGSKNIQYF. For the CDR3, the DNA is TGTGCCAGAAGTTCGGACCCAGGGATGGGCAGCAAAAACATTCAGTACTTC.

To note about this clone: Other DNA sequences from this sample encode an identical CDR3 as well. The V call is TRBV3-1 (or the pseudogene TRBV3-2), the J call TRBJ1-1, with 8 bases that match TRBD1. The CDR3 consists of 12 residues. V dropped 4 bases and J dropped 5; count of bases not matched to a gene: 0. Germline-derived CDR1 and CDR2 are LGHDT and YNNKEL (reference sequence). This CDR3 is CASSRQGTEAFF. CDR3 nucleotides: TGTGCCAGCAGCCGACAGGGGACTGAAGCTTTCTTT.

The J gene is TRBJ1-6, the V gene TRBV9, with D possibly being TRBD1 (6 bases). CDR1 is SGDLS and CDR2 is YYNGEE in the germline V gene. Trimming took off 0 bases at V and 7 bases at J, with 14 bases between the two ends. The CDR3 extends over 16 amino acids. Written as DNA, the CDR3 is TGTGCCAGCAGCGTAGCAGGGGCGGACACCAATTCACCCCTCCACTTT. Translating it yields CASSVAGADTNSPLHF.

This sequence joins TRBV3-1 (or the pseudogene TRBV3-2) and TRBJ2-7; tentative D call: TRBD2 (6 bases). CDR1 and CDR2 from the germline V gene are LGHDT and YNNKEL (reference sequence). The V gene lost 4 bases and the J gene lost 0 bases, with 10 bases spanning the gap. This CDR3 comprises 14 residues. CDR3 bases: TGTGCCAGCAGCCGTCCCGGGGGCTCCTACGAGCAGTACTTC. Amino acids: CASSRPGGSYEQYF.

The genes are TRBV6-1 and TRBJ1-4; no clear D. Germline CDR1 reads MNHNS; CDR2 reads SASEGT. The CDR3 covers 12 residues. The V and J ends lost 3 bases and 8 bases respectively, with 7 bases between them. The CDR3 DNA reads as TGTGCCAGCAGTGACCCGCTAGAAAAACTGTTTTTT. Amino acids: CASSDPLEKLFF.

The chain links TRBV3-1 (or the pseudogene TRBV3-2) to TRBJ1-2; 7 bases are shared with TRBD1. J gave up 8 bases and V 4 bases, and 13 bases lay outside the gene matches. CDR1 LGHDT and CDR2 YNNKEL come from the germline V gene (reference sequence). CDR3 length equals 15 residues. DNA for the CDR3: TGTGCCAGCAGCCGGCAGGGGGAGACACCTTTGGGCTACACCTTC. It is translated as CASSRQGETPLGYTF.

The rearrangement uses TRBV3-1 (or the pseudogene TRBV3-2) and TRBJ2-3; perhaps TRBD2 as D (6 bases). This CDR3 comprises 19 residues. Germline V CDR1 and CDR2: LGHDT, YNNKEL (reference sequence). V was cut by 5 bases and J by 2 bases, with 26 bases left in between. For the CDR3, the DNA is TGTGCCAGCAGCTCGGGACTCCTACATACCCCCACACACACAGATACGCAGTATTTT. Encoded protein: CASSSGLLHTPTHTDTQYF.

The chain links TRBV14 to TRBJ2-5, with unresolved D. The CDR3 extends over 14 amino acids. Germline CDR1 is SGHDN and CDR2 is FVKESK. V lost 4 bases to trimming and J lost 3 bases, with 12 bases between them. The CDR3 sequence is CASSRVRSKETQYF. CDR3 sequence (DNA): TGTGCCAGCAGCCGTGTAAGGAGCAAAGAGACCCAGTACTTC.

This clone was counted between two and nine times. Other nucleotide sequences from this sample produce the same CDR3. V gene TRBV7-2 combines with J gene TRBJ1-5; tentatively, D is TRBD1 (6 bases). V was clipped by 5 bases and J by 2 bases, with 10 bases between them. This CDR3 comprises 14 residues. Per germline, CDR1 SGHTA and CDR2 FQGNSA. The CDR3 DNA sequence: TGTGCCAGCAGCCCTCGACAGGGCAATCAGCCCCAGCATTTT. Its protein is CASSPRQGNQPQHF. Using reference TRBV7-2 and TRBJ1-5 for the parts outside the CDR3, the full variable domain is GAGVSQSPSNKVTEKGKDVELRCDPISGHTALYWYRQSLGQGLEFLIYFQGNSAPDKSGLPSDRFSAERTGGSVSTLTIQRTQQEDSAVYLCASSPRQGNQPQHFGDGTRLSIL.

This chain connects TRBV7-2 to TRBJ2-1; 8 bases match TRBD1. Trimming removed 2 bases from V and 7 bases from J; junction bases left unmatched: 10. There are 16 residues in the CDR3. Looked up from germline, CDR1 is SGHTA and CDR2 is FQGNSA. CDR3 sequence (DNA): TGTGCCAGCAGCTTATACGGACAGGGTATTAGGAATGAGCAGTTCTTC. Amino acid sequence: CASSLYGQGIRNEQFF.

This chain uses TRBV5-1 with TRBJ1-2; 8 bases match TRBD1. J was trimmed by 8 bases and V by 4 bases; bases with no gene match: 10. Germline V CDR1 and CDR2: SGHRS, YFSETQ. There are 14 residues in the CDR3. The CDR3 spells CASSSQGAPRGYTF. The CDR3 bases are TGCGCCAGCAGCAGCCAGGGGGCTCCGCGAGGCTACACCTTC.

V and J are TRBV7-8 and TRBJ1-1; TRBD1 matches 9 bases. V was pared by 2 bases and J by 4 bases, with 5 bases of the junction left unmatched. The CDR3 loop spans 15 amino acids. CDR1 is SGHVS and CDR2 is FQNEAQ in the germline V gene. The CDR3 spells CASSLQTGGGTEAFF. In DNA form, the CDR3 reads TGTGCCAGCAGCTTACAGACAGGGGGGGGCACTGAAGCTTTCTTT.

This chain joins TRBV30 and TRBJ2-1, with D perhaps TRBD2 (6 bases). Germline loops: CDR1 GTSNPN, CDR2 SVGIG (reference sequence). CDR3 size: 18 residues. Trimming removed 0 bases at V and 0 bases at J, with 18 bases between. The CDR3 DNA is TGTGCCTGGAGTGTAAGGGACTTGCGATTTGGCTCCTACAATGAGCAGTTCTTC. It specifies CAWSVRDLRFGSYNEQFF.

This chain joins TRBV6-4 and TRBJ1-1, with a weak D call TRBD1 (5 bases). The V gene's germline CDR1 is MRHNA and CDR2 SNTAGT. CDR3 length equals 15 residues. V dropped 6 bases and J dropped 0 bases, with 14 bases sitting between them. The CDR3 reads CASRSQGRVNTEAFF. CDR3 DNA sequence: TGTGCCAGCAGGTCCCAGGGTAGGGTGAACACTGAAGCTTTCTTT.

The rearrangement uses TRBV6-5 and TRBJ1-1; 12 bases map to TRBD1. With 9 bases clipped from V and 10 bases from J, the junction kept 12 bases outside the gene matches. CDR3 length: 14 amino acids. Per the germline V gene, CDR1 is MNHEY and CDR2 is SVGAGI. The CDR3 region has the DNA TGTGCCAGTACACCGGGACAGGGGGCTTTGTTAGCTTTCTTT. Amino acid sequence: CASTPGQGALLAFF.

This chain uses TRBV11-3 with TRBJ2-7; TRBD1 is a possible D gene (6 bases). Trimming took 4 bases from V and 5 from J, leaving 12 bases between them. Germline CDR1 and CDR2: SGHNT and YENEEA. This CDR3 spans 13 amino acids. CDR3 sequence (DNA): TGTGCCAGCAGCTCCCTTTGGGGGCACGAGCAGTACTTC. Encoded protein: CASSSLWGHEQYF.

This chain uses TRBV19 with TRBJ1-1; a possible D gene is TRBD1 (5 bases). The ends were cut back, 3 bases at V and 1 base at J, with 15 bases in the middle. The germline V gene encodes CDR1 LNHDA and CDR2 SQIVND (reference sequence). The CDR3 runs 16 residues. The CDR3 DNA reads as TGTGCCAGTAGTATTGGTTGGAGGGGCGGGAACACTGAAGCTTTCTTT. Protein sequence: CASSIGWRGGNTEAFF.

The chain combines TRBV28 with TRBJ1-1; 7 bases fit TRBD1. Germline lookup yields CDR1 MDHEN and CDR2 SYDVKM. With V trimmed by 5 bases and J by 5 bases, 11 bases remained unmatched. This CDR3 is 15 amino acids long. Here the CDR3 reads CASSVDRSRGTEAFF. For the CDR3, the DNA is TGTGCCAGCAGTGTGGACAGGTCTAGGGGAACTGAAGCTTTCTTT. Full variable domain (outside the CDR3, taken from reference TRBV28 and TRBJ1-1): DVKVTQSSRYLVKRTGEKVFLECVQDMDHENMFWYRQDPGLGLRLIYFSYDVKMKEKGDIPEGYSVSREKKERFSLILESASTNQTSMYLCASSVDRSRGTEAFFGQGTRLTVV.

This chain links TRBV19 with TRBJ1-5; D is ambiguous. V dropped 4 bases and J dropped 2 bases, with 15 bases sitting between them. This CDR3 is 16 amino acids long. Germline values: CDR1 LNHDA, CDR2 SQIVND (reference sequence). The CDR3, as DNA: TGTGCCAGTAGTACCCCGTTAGAGGGTGGCAATCAGCCCCAGCATTTT. As protein: CASSTPLEGGNQPQHF.

This CDR3 is CATSGTRRTIYF. CDR3 nucleotides: TGTGCCACCAGTGGCACAAGGAGGACCATATATTTT. J is TRBJ1-3 and V is TRBV24-1; the D is unclear. CDR3 length equals 12 residues. V dropped 5 bases and J dropped 10 bases, with 11 bases sitting between them. Germline CDR1 reads KGHDR; CDR2 reads SFDVKD.

V is TRBV2 and J is TRBJ1-4, with 9 bases lining up with TRBD1. Germline trimming cut 5 bases from V and 5 bases from J; bases unmatched to any gene: 6. This CDR3 has 15 residues. From germline, CDR1 is SNHLY and CDR2 FYNNEI. The CDR3 nucleotides are TGTGCCAGCAGTTCCCAAGGGACAGGGAATGAAAAACTGTTTTTT. Protein product: CASSSQGTGNEKLFF.

In regard to this clone: One junction end does not reproduce the germline sequence, and a read error may be involved. This rearrangement joins TRBV11-1 to TRBJ2-1; 7 nucleotides agree with TRBD2. The CDR3 runs to 16 residues. The V gene's germline CDR1 is SGHAT and CDR2 FQDESV (reference sequence). The CDR3 reads CASRLEGSSGYNEQFF. DNA of the CDR3: TGTGCCAGCAGATTAGAGGGCAGTAGCGGGTACAATGAGCAGTTCTTC.

The chain has TRBV7-5 and TRBJ2-7; the listed D gene, TRBD2, was not tested against the DNA. TRBV7-5 is a pseudogene locus. This CDR3 contains 18 residues. The CDR3 coding sequence is TGTGCCAGAAGCTCCCGGACTAGCGGGATTCGTCGGGGATACGAGCAGTACTTC. Amino acid sequence: CARSSRTSGIRRGYEQYF.